Sequencing of this T cell receptor (beta chain) was carried out in a study of blood T cell repertoires in COVID-19 (TCRdb year 2020). Background for the entire study: Samples covering the acute and convalescent phases of COVID-19 were provided by collaborators in the United States, Italy and Spain. The material from the prospective study consisted of cDNA or gDNA derived from T cells, B-cell-depleted T cells, or PBMCs. Subjects who had been exposed to COVID-19, were actively infected with it, or had recovered from it provided the deeply sampled blood TCRbeta repertoires that made up the dataset. A freely available public database, intended as a resource for researchers studying the immune response to SARS-CoV-2, is where the repertoires were released. The samples were drawn from two sources: the first 160 participants of the ongoing ImmuneRACE study, and 1,000 to 1,500 subjects contributed by 6 global collaborators. A de-identified subject ID, COVID-19 status, age in years and sex were almost always included in the sample metadata. Where HLA class I and class II types were available, the types were taken from metadata supplied by the sample provider, not from assay-based typing.

TCRbeta CDR3 regions were amplified from genomic DNA using the immunoSEQ Assay, a bias-controlled multiplex PCR. From the authors' description of their analysis: The number of nucleated cells in each sample was estimated by amplification of reference gene primers within the assay. To quantify the absolute abundance of each unique TCRbeta CDR3 rearrangement, sequence reads were collapsed and filtered. For each sample, productive Simpson clonality was calculated by taking the square root of Simpson's diversity index across productive rearrangements. This is the immuneACCESS table as TCRdb keeps it, with only in-frame sequences that have V and J called. A part of the clones is gone; compared with another copy, unresolved V genes explain less than half, and the rest is unexplained. V, J and clone size derive from that table, while D and trimming were established from the DNA sequence. The sample table contains roughly 360,000 clones; only one count was recorded for roughly 88% of them. The ten top clones hold approximately 1% of the sample.

On the study overall, not on this receptor specifically: The amount of clinical and demographic metadata varied by source and participant and was provided uncurated.

There are 15 amino acids in the CDR3, from cysteine to phenylalanine inclusive. CDR3 DNA only is kept here, 45 bases in frame from base 1. V and J are truncated by 6 bases and 6 bases respectively, leaving an intervening sequence of 17 bases. The germline V gene encodes CDR1 SGHVS and CDR2 FQNEAQ. As concerns this clone: Its target antigen remains unknown. No clone much larger than this one lies a single base away; base qualities are absent.

Participants in the prospective study were enrolled through a virtual design, were aged 18 to 89 years, and lived in 24 United States geographic areas. Cohort assignment in the prospective study relied on participant-reported clinical history from a screening survey and a study questionnaire. In the prospective study, whole blood, serum and a nasopharyngeal or oropharyngeal swab were collected from each participant by mobile phlebotomists. Participants in the prospective study had the option to provide additional blood draws and questionnaires over a roughly two-month period. Before DNA extraction, prospective study blood samples were shipped either frozen or at room temperature.

What was sequenced was PBMCs or T cells enriched from blood (not recorded which). The chain is assembled from TRBV7-8 and TRBJ2-2; the D gene is perhaps TRBD2, from 6 matching bases. This clonotype originated in a woman aged 30 to 39 with acute COVID-19. The CDR3 loop reads CASSDYTSLPGELFF. The nucleotide sequence is TGTGCCAGCAGTGATTATACTAGCTTACCCGGGGAGCTGTTTTTT.